Detailed here is one T cell receptor beta chain. Its target is unknown. The data were taken from a study of cytomegalovirus exposure and HLA in healthy donors. Regarding the study as a whole: Confirmation in vitro established that three CMV-associated chains were specific for CMV antigens. The investigators catalogued about 170 TCR beta chains as cytomegalovirus-associated. For cytomegalovirus status, the classifier reportedly gave diagnoses with high specificity and sensitivity.

The CDR3 is 14 residues long. Germline V gene lookup returns CDR1 MDHEN and CDR2 SYDVKM. Trimming pared 2 bases from V and 0 bases from J, leaving 8 bases between. Generated by immunoSEQ multiplex PCR, the TCRdb table keeps only in-frame clones and is missing some. Among about 79,000 clones, under 95% were seen once, and the ten largest hold around 3.3%. The chain carries TRBV28 and TRBJ2-7; D gene unclear. The specimen sequenced was PBMCs. This clonotype originated in a woman aged 25 to 39 in good health and CMV-seronegative. The CDR3 loop reads CASSLILLSYEQYF. CDR3 sequence (DNA): TGTGCCAGCAGTTTAATTCTCCTCTCCTACGAGCAGTACTTC.